This entry is about one T cell receptor (beta chain). Its antigen is not identified. The data were taken from a study of T cells in tuberculosis. Whole-study results and caveats: GMM-specific TCRs were nearer to active tuberculosis alpha repertoires, suggesting expansion.

Clones were read by immunoSEQ multiplex PCR, and TCRdb kept only the in-frame ones, dropping some. Of approximately 29,000 clones listed, roughly 90% are singletons. The sample taken for sequencing was PBMCs. The sequence was obtained from a donor under 30 with latent tuberculosis or without tuberculosis infection.

CDR3 protein: CASSRGLAEIEDTQYF. The CDR3 DNA reads TGCGCCAGCAGCCGCGGACTAGCGGAAATCGAAGATACGCAGTATTTT. V gene TRBV4-1 combines with J gene TRBJ2-3, with 10 bases that match TRBD2. The V gene end was trimmed by 4 bases and the J gene end by 5 bases; junction bases not matched to a gene: 9. CDR1 MGHRA and CDR2 YSYEKL come from the germline V gene. The CDR3 has 16 amino acids.